Below, 26 T cell receptor beta chains from the same sample are listed, as sequenced in a study of CD8 T cells in ankylosing spondylitis. A single record per CDR3 protein comes from TCRdb applying MiXCR to the 5' RACE reads. The sample has about 220,000 distinct CDR3 sequences; approximately 24% are singletons. Input material: blood, either unsorted or a sorted T cell fraction (not recorded which). These receptors were collected from a male donor with ankylosing spondylitis or in good health (not recorded which).

This clonotype turned up a few times. The chain carries TRBV10-3 and TRBJ2-1, with 7 bases aligning to TRBD2. The CDR3 has 13 residues. The V gene's germline CDR1 is ENHRY and CDR2 SYGVKD. The junction had 7 bases not matched to a gene; V was cut back by 6 bases and J by 8 bases. The CDR3 coding sequence is TGTGCCATCAGCCGGACTAGTACGCATGAGCAGTTCTTC. It encodes CAISRTSTHEQFF.

The sample holds a few counts of this clonotype. The V call is TRBV20-1, the J call TRBJ2-1; 15 bases fit TRBD2. V lost 5 bases and J lost 3; bases outside the gene matches: 2. Germline V gene lookup returns CDR1 DFQATT and CDR2 SNEGSKA (reference sequence). This CDR3 has 15 amino acids. CDR3 sequence (DNA): TGCAGTGCTCGGACTAGCGGGAGGGTCTACAATGAGCAGTTCTTC. This encodes CSARTSGRVYNEQFF.

This clonotype was observed many times. The chain carries TRBV6-5 and TRBJ1-2; 10 bases are a match to TRBD1. The CDR3 spans 16 residues. V was clipped by 2 bases and J by 7 bases; unmatched bases: 10. Germline CDR1 reads MNHEY; CDR2 reads SVGAGI. CDR3 residues: CASSYLRTGGFGGYTF. The CDR3 nucleotides read TGTGCCAGCAGTTACCTTAGGACAGGGGGATTTGGTGGCTACACCTTC.

The rearrangement links TRBV20-1 to TRBJ1-1; D unclear. The CDR3 is made up of 13 amino acids. V gave up 4 bases and J gave up 5 bases, with 14 bases separating them. CDR1 is DFQATT, CDR2 SNEGSKA, per germline (reference sequence). Here the CDR3 DNA reads TGCAGTGCTAATCTGAGCCCGGGGACTGAAGCTTTCTTT. It codes for CSANLSPGTEAFF.

The V gene is TRBV18, the J gene TRBJ1-1; unclear D gene. V was trimmed by 2 bases and J by 3 bases, leaving 7 bases between them. The CDR3 loop spans 13 amino acids. Germline CDR1 and CDR2: KGHSH and LQKENI. CDR3 DNA sequence: TGTGCCAGCTCACCAATGGAGCACACTGAAGCTTTCTTT. Translation: CASSPMEHTEAFF. Full variable domain (remainder filled in from reference TRBV18 and TRBJ1-1): NAGVMQNPRHLVRRRGQEARLRCSPMKGHSHVYWYRQLPEEGLKFMVYLQKENIIDESGMPKERFSAEFPKEGPSILRIQQVVRGDSAAYFCASSPMEHTEAFFGQGTRLTVV.

The chain combines TRBV20-1 with TRBJ2-3; the match to TRBD2 covers 12 bases. J gave up 4 bases and V 6 bases, and 8 bases lay outside the gene matches. The germline V gene has CDR1 DFQATT and CDR2 SNEGSKA (reference sequence). This CDR3 has 15 amino acids. CDR3 nucleotides: TGCAGTGCCCCACGACTAGCGGGAGAGCCAGATACGCAGTATTTT. This gives the protein CSAPRLAGEPDTQYF.

This clonotype was seen many times. V gene TRBV15 combines with J gene TRBJ1-5; TRBD1 matches at 8 bases. Germline trimming cut 5 bases from V and 7 bases from J; bases unmatched to any gene: 10. This CDR3 spans 15 amino acids. CDR1 LNHNV and CDR2 YYDKDF come from the germline V gene (reference sequence). The CDR3 DNA reads as TGTGCCACCAGCCAGCCACAGGGGGGTCTACAGCCCCAGCATTTT. Residues: CATSQPQGGLQPQHF.

This clonotype turned up a few times. This chain connects TRBV29-1 to TRBJ2-3, with 13 bases fitting TRBD2. This CDR3 spans 20 amino acids. V lost 3 bases, J lost 1 base, and 16 bases stayed unmatched. Germline-derived CDR1 and CDR2 are SQVTM and ANQGSEA. The CDR3 DNA follows: TGCAGCGTTGACCGCTCAATAACTAGCGGGAGGGCGTGGGGCACAGATACGCAGTATTTT. Its protein is CSVDRSITSGRAWGTDTQYF.

A single count supports this clonotype. The chain joins TRBV10-3 to TRBJ2-3; 9 positions match TRBD2. In germline, CDR1 is ENHRY, CDR2 SYGVKD. The V segment lost 3 bases and the J segment 3 bases; nucleotides outside the gene matches: 7. CDR3 length: 16 amino acids. The CDR3 sequence is CAISDLAGAGTDTQYF. The CDR3 DNA reads TGTGCCATCAGTGACTTAGCGGGAGCGGGAACAGATACGCAGTATTTT.

The chain recombines TRBV7-9 with TRBJ2-4, with D perhaps TRBD1 or TRBD2 (5 bases each). Trimming removed 4 bases from V and 9 bases from J, with 13 bases in between. CDR3 size: 13 residues. Germline loops: CDR1 SEHNR, CDR2 FQNEAQ (reference sequence). CDR3 amino acids: CASSWGRVVIQYF. CDR3 nucleotides: TGTGCCAGCAGCTGGGGACGGGTCGTCATTCAGTACTTC.

Details on this clonotype: The junction departs from the called germline gene at one end, perhaps through a read error. The V gene is TRBV3-1, the J gene TRBJ2-7; TRBD1 is a possible D gene (6 bases). CDR1 is LGHDT, CDR2 YNNKEL, per germline (reference sequence). This CDR3 is built from 14 residues. CDR3 loop: CASSQEGGSSEQYF. DNA for the CDR3: TGTGCCAGCAGCCAAGAAGGGGGATCCTCCGAGCAGTACTTC.

There are many counts of this clonotype. The chain uses TRBV6-1 and TRBJ2-7; TRBD1 agrees at 8 bases. Germline lookup yields CDR1 MNHNS and CDR2 SASEGT. Trimming at V came to 6 bases and at J to 4 bases, leaving 11 bases not matched to a gene. The CDR3 length is 15 residues. The CDR3 is CASRAPGQVKYEQYF. CDR3 in DNA: TGTGCCAGCAGGGCCCCGGGACAGGTTAAATACGAGCAGTACTTC.

Ten or more counts support this clonotype. The chain carries TRBV7-6 and TRBJ2-1; TRBD2 matches 11 bases. The germline V gene encodes CDR1 SGHVS and CDR2 FNYEAQ. V was clipped by 1 base and J by 6 bases; unmatched bases: 8. The CDR3 totals 17 residues. The CDR3 here is CASSLELVGLAGNEQFF. In nucleotides, the CDR3 is TGTGCCAGCAGCTTAGAGTTAGTCGGACTAGCGGGCAATGAGCAGTTCTTC.

This clonotype was found many times. V usage is TRBV4-2 and J usage is TRBJ2-2, with 8 bases lining up with TRBD2. Trimming cost V 4 bases and J 2 bases; bases outside gene matches: 9. CDR1 is LGHNA and CDR2 is YNFKEQ in the germline V gene. This CDR3 has 17 residues. CDR3 loop: CASSRTKAGDNTGELFF. The CDR3 nucleotides read TGTGCCAGCAGCCGAACTAAAGCGGGAGATAACACCGGGGAGCTGTTTTTT.

The DNA of the CDR3 is TGTGCCAGCAGCGCTAGCGGGATGGGGGAGACCCAGTACTTC. Protein sequence: CASSASGMGETQYF. The chain uses TRBV6-1 and TRBJ2-5, with 9 bases lining up with TRBD2. The V segment lost 6 bases and the J segment 5 bases; nucleotides outside the gene matches: 7. There are 14 residues in the CDR3. Per germline, CDR1 MNHNS and CDR2 SASEGT.

A single count supports this clonotype. A read error may produce the germline difference seen at one junction end. The V call is TRBV20-1, the J call TRBJ2-4; 8 nucleotides line up with TRBD2. Germline CDR1 and CDR2: DFQATT and SNEGSKA (reference sequence). The CDR3 consists of 14 residues. CDR3 region: CSARGLAHLDIQYF. In DNA, the CDR3 is TGCAGTGCCAGAGGACTAGCCCACCTTGACATTCAGTACTTC.

Many counts were recorded for this clonotype. CDR3 region: CASSLGTSGGYEQFF. Here the CDR3 DNA reads TGTGCCAGCAGCTTAGGGACTAGCGGAGGGTATGAGCAGTTCTTC. This chain uses TRBV7-2 with TRBJ2-1; 10 positions agree with TRBD2. CDR1 is SGHTA, CDR2 FQGNSA, per germline. V shed 1 base, J shed 8 bases, and the junction held 5 bases outside the gene matches. The CDR3 consists of 15 residues.

Turning to this clonotype: This may be a read error, as it is one base from a much larger clone. The missing conserved phenylalanine or tryptophan at the end of this CDR3 makes a read error likely. The CDR3 loop is CASSQEAGGPYNEQFS. CDR3 DNA sequence: TGCGCCAGCAGCCAAGAGGCGGGAGGGCCATACAATGAGCAGTTCTCC. The chain has TRBV4-3 and TRBJ2-1; the match to TRBD2 covers 9 bases. The CDR3 runs 16 residues. Germline V gives CDR1 LGHNA, CDR2 YSLEER. The V and J ends lost 0 bases and 4 bases, in that order; junction bases with no gene match: 4.

This chain joins TRBV10-3 and TRBJ2-1; 10 positions match TRBD2. Germline V gene lookup returns CDR1 ENHRY and CDR2 SYGVKD. The CDR3 runs to 15 residues. V trimming: 7 bases; J trimming: 1 base; junction bases outside the gene matches: 4. The CDR3 DNA follows: TGTGCCATCAAGTCAGCGGGAGGGTCCTACAATGAGCAGTTCTTC. Amino acids: CAIKSAGGSYNEQFF.

This clonotype was counted at least ten times. V and J are TRBV2 and TRBJ2-7, with D tentatively TRBD2 (5 bases). V was cut by 4 bases and J by 3 bases, with 10 bases left in between. Germline loops: CDR1 SNHLY, CDR2 FYNNEI. This CDR3 comprises 13 residues. The CDR3 sequence: CASSAPGIYEQYF. The CDR3 bases are TGTGCCAGCAGTGCCCCGGGAATCTACGAGCAGTACTTC.

This chain joins TRBV6-1 and TRBJ2-3; either TRBD1 or TRBD2 may supply D (6 bases each). The V end was cut by 4 bases, the J end by 1 base, with 12 bases between. The length of the CDR3 is 15 residues. Looked up from germline, CDR1 is MNHNS and CDR2 is SASEGT. This CDR3 reads CASSARGGGTDTQYF. CDR3 DNA sequence: TGTGCCAGCAGTGCCAGGGGAGGAGGCACAGATACGCAGTATTTT.

CDR3 DNA sequence: TGCAGTGCGGACGGGACGCTCCCCGGGGAGCTGTTTTTT. This translates into CSADGTLPGELFF. V usage is TRBV20-1 and J usage is TRBJ2-2; D possibly matches TRBD1 or TRBD2 (5 bases each). Trimming cost V 6 bases and J 6 bases, with 14 bases left between them. The germline gives CDR1 DFQATT, CDR2 SNEGSKA (reference sequence). This CDR3 is 13 amino acids long.

In this sample, this clonotype turned up many times. This sequence joins TRBV29-1 and TRBJ2-7, with TRBD1 identical over 7 bases. The CDR3 is 12 amino acids. The germline gives CDR1 SQVTM, CDR2 ANQGSEA. V lost 7 bases and J lost 5; bases outside the gene matches: 8. The CDR3 protein is CSANRGSHEQYF. CDR3 in DNA: TGCAGCGCCAACAGGGGTAGCCACGAGCAGTACTTC.

This clonotype has a count of ten or more. This chain links TRBV12-3 or TRBV12-4 with TRBJ2-4; D might be TRBD2 (6 bases). The length of the CDR3 is 15 residues. V lost 3 bases to trimming and J lost 0 bases, with 9 bases between them. The CDR3 is CASSFSGLAKNIQYF. In nucleotides, the CDR3 is TGTGCCAGCAGTTTTAGCGGATTAGCCAAAAACATTCAGTACTTC.

In this sample, this clonotype turned up many times. The chain uses TRBV5-1 and TRBJ2-3; D is tentatively TRBD1 or TRBD2 (5 bases each). Germline CDR1 and CDR2: SGHRS and YFSETQ. V shed 0 bases and J shed 4 bases, with 15 bases lying between them. This CDR3 is built from 16 residues. The CDR3 sequence is CASSLGDKLGADTQYF. CDR3 nucleotides: TGCGCCAGCAGCTTGGGCGACAAGCTGGGGGCAGATACGCAGTATTTT.

The CDR3 loop reads CASSWRQSNQPQHF. As DNA, the CDR3 is TGTGCCAGCAGCTGGAGACAGAGCAATCAGCCCCAGCATTTT. The chain has TRBV5-6 and TRBJ1-5; possibly TRBD1 for D (5 bases). The CDR3 length is 14 residues. Trimming removed 3 bases at V and 1 base at J, with 8 bases between. CDR1 is SGHDT, CDR2 YYEEEE, per germline. Together with reference TRBV5-6 and TRBJ1-5, the CDR3 gives the full variable domain: DAGVTQSPTHLIKTRGQQVTLRCSPKSGHDTVSWYQQALGQGPQFIFQYYEEEERQRGNFPDRFSGHQFPNYSSELNVNALLLGDSALYLCASSWRQSNQPQHFGDGTRLSIL.